This T cell receptor beta chain was documented in a study of shared T cell receptors in the human thymus. Germline V gene lookup returns CDR1 MDHEN and CDR2 SYDVKM. The germline V and J ends were trimmed by 2 bases and 6 bases, with 20 bases remaining between them. CDR3 length equals 16 residues. The table came from immunoSEQ multiplex PCR; TCRdb's copy has only in-frame clones and leaves some out. The table has about 660,000 clones, approximately 88% seen once. The same specimen was also included in a second study, on human thymus T cells. According to that study: Donors consisted of healthy Finnish infants (having corrective surgery for congenital heart defects). Thymus tissue was removed during corrective cardiac surgery. Among thymic and blood repertoires, usage of V and J genes appeared biased. In unrelated individuals, thymic repertoires overlapped highly, according to related research.

The sequence came from a boy younger than two with a congenital heart defect. The chain is built from TRBV28 and TRBJ2-7; D is perhaps TRBD2 (7 bases). The sequencing sample was made of thymocytes. For the CDR3, the DNA is TGTGCCAGCAGTTTACGGCGGGGGCTAGCGTCAGTCGAGCAGTACTTC. Its translation is CASSLRRGLASVEQYF.